These 18 T cell receptor beta chains originate from one sample sequenced in a study of blood T cell repertoires in COVID-19. Assay used: immunoSEQ multiplex PCR; TCRdb lists only in-frame clones, some missing. The profile shows about 280,000 clones, approximately 91% of them singletons. The sample taken for sequencing was peripheral blood. These TCRs come from a woman in her twenties or thirties with COVID-19, enrolled during active disease.

The CDR3 protein is CASQTTADTQYF. In DNA form, the CDR3 reads TGTGCCAGCCAAACGACAGCGGATACGCAGTATTTT. V usage is TRBV6-5 and J usage is TRBJ2-3, with D possibly being TRBD1 (5 bases). The germline V gene encodes CDR1 MNHEY and CDR2 SVGAGI. V was trimmed by 8 bases and J by 6 bases, leaving 12 bases between them. This CDR3 is 12 amino acids long.

This chain connects TRBV28 to TRBJ2-4; TRBD1 aligns across 8 bases. The V and J ends lost 2 bases and 6 bases, in that order; junction bases with no gene match: 0. Germline V gene data show CDR1 as MDHEN and CDR2 as SYDVKM. The CDR3 sequence is 13 residues long. The CDR3 reads CASSLGQGNIQYF. The CDR3 DNA follows: TGTGCCAGCAGTTTAGGACAGGGAAACATTCAGTACTTC.

This chain joins TRBV5-1 and TRBJ2-7; a possible D gene is TRBD2 (6 bases). CDR3 length equals 14 residues. In germline, CDR1 is SGHRS, CDR2 YFSETQ. V dropped 4 bases and J dropped 2 bases, with 13 bases sitting between them. The CDR3 spells CASSLGGVTYEQYF. Here the CDR3 DNA reads TGCGCCAGCAGCCTTGGAGGGGTTACCTACGAGCAGTACTTC.

Note on this clone: Given the absence of the conserved phenylalanine or tryptophan at the CDR3 end, a read error is likely. The DNA is omitted, as the CDR3 cannot be located on it reliably, and the CDR3 follows TCRdb's listing. The genes are TRBV11-2 and TRBJ1-2. Termini included, the CDR3 measures 13 amino acids. Germline assignment: CDR1 SGHAT and CDR2 FQNNGV. This chain's CDR3 is CASSATTGGRPFV.

J is TRBJ2-1 and V is TRBV9; TRBD1 might be the D (6 bases). Germline V gene sequence: CDR1 SGDLS, CDR2 YYNGEE. The V and J ends lost 0 bases and 9 bases respectively, with 7 bases between them. This CDR3 spans 12 amino acids. CDR3 nucleotide sequence: TGTGCCAGCAGCGTAGTAGGGGGTGAGCAGTTCTTC. Translation gives CASSVVGGEQFF.

This clone was counted a few times. The CDR3 protein is CASSPIAGGYNEQFF. CDR3 DNA: TGCGCCAGCAGTCCTATAGCGGGAGGGTACAATGAGCAGTTCTTC. This chain connects TRBV10-1 to TRBJ2-1; 11 nucleotides agree with TRBD2. CDR1 is WNHNN and CDR2 is SYGVQD in the germline V gene (reference sequence). The CDR3 contains 15 residues. The junction had 4 bases not matched to a gene; V was cut back by 5 bases and J by 4 bases.

The chain joins TRBV4-2 to TRBJ2-1; 10 nucleotides agree with TRBD2. Germline CDR1 LGHNA, CDR2 YNFKEQ. J was trimmed by 6 bases and V by 4 bases; bases with no gene match: 15. There are 18 residues in the CDR3. CDR3 sequence: CASSLAPLAGAFINEQFF. As DNA, the CDR3 is TGTGCCAGCAGCCTTGCCCCCCTAGCGGGAGCTTTTATCAATGAGCAGTTCTTC.

The gene calls are TRBV7-9 and TRBJ1-2; 7 bases fit TRBD1. The V gene end was trimmed by 6 bases and the J gene end by 5 bases; junction bases not matched to a gene: 9. In germline, CDR1 is SEHNR, CDR2 FQNEAQ (reference sequence). The CDR3 is 14 amino acids. The CDR3 DNA reads TGTGCCAGCAGGCCCCCCGGGACAGTATATGGCTACACCTTC. Protein: CASRPPGTVYGYTF. The whole variable domain, filled in from reference TRBV7-9 and TRBJ1-2, reads DTGVSQNPRHKITKRGQNVTFRCDPISEHNRLYWYRQTLGQGPEFLTYFQNEAQLEKSRLLSDRFSAERPKGSFSTLEIQRTEQGDSAMYLCASRPPGTVYGYTFGSGTRLTVV.

V and J are TRBV19 and TRBJ1-1; weak D call: TRBD1 (5 bases). V lost 3 bases and J lost 11, with 22 bases in between. From germline, CDR1 is LNHDA and CDR2 SQIVND (reference sequence). This CDR3 has 15 residues. Here the CDR3 DNA reads TGTGCCAGTAGTATCCCTCCCCCGGAGGGACCGCGGGCTTTCTTT. The encoded protein is CASSIPPPEGPRAFF.

V usage is TRBV30 and J usage is TRBJ2-3; TRBD1 agrees at 9 bases. V shed 5 bases and J 8 bases; nucleotides not matched to a gene: 8. This CDR3 spans 13 amino acids. CDR1 GTSNPN and CDR2 SVGIG come from the germline V gene (reference sequence). CDR3 bases: TGTGCCTGGCAACGGACAGGGGTAGTTACGCAGTATTTT. Encoded protein: CAWQRTGVVTQYF.

V and J are TRBV21-1 and TRBJ2-7; TRBD1 is taken as the D call from the table, unchecked against the DNA. TRBV21-1 is a documented pseudogene. The CDR3 has 14 residues. The CDR3 DNA reads TGTGCCAGCAATGGCGTCAGGGGGCGCTACGAGCAGTACTTC. This codes for CASNGVRGRYEQYF.

The CDR3 nucleotides are TGTGCCAGCATGGCGCGGGAGTTTTACAATGAGCAGTTCTTC. As protein: CASMAREFYNEQFF. J is TRBJ2-1 and V is TRBV2, with 7 bases identical to TRBD2. V lost 7 bases and J lost 4; bases outside the gene matches: 7. CDR1 SNHLY and CDR2 FYNNEI come from the germline V gene. The CDR3 is 14 residues long.

The chain employs TRBV9 and TRBJ1-1; D possibly corresponds to TRBD1 (6 bases). V was trimmed by 7 bases and J by 0 bases, leaving 16 bases between them. This CDR3 is 15 amino acids long. The germline CDR1 and CDR2 sequences are SGDLS and YYNGEE. The CDR3 DNA reads TGTGCCAGCGCCTTGGGGGCAGGTCTGAACACTGAAGCTTTCTTT. The encoded protein is CASALGAGLNTEAFF.

The chain employs TRBV7-3 and TRBJ1-6, with D possibly matching TRBD1 (6 bases). The V end was cut by 5 bases, the J end by 7 bases, with 12 bases between. From germline, CDR1 is SGHTA and CDR2 FQGTGA. CDR3 length: 14 amino acids. CDR3 protein: CASSPTGLNSPLHF. The CDR3 DNA is TGTGCCAGCAGCCCAACAGGGCTGAATTCACCCCTCCACTTT.

This chain links TRBV28 with TRBJ2-3; D is uncertain. CDR1 and CDR2 (germline): MDHEN, SYDVKM. The CDR3 runs to 12 residues. V lost 7 bases and J lost 6, with 11 bases in between. In DNA form, the CDR3 reads TGTGCCAGCATCGGTAGTCCTGATACGCAGTATTTT. Encoded protein: CASIGSPDTQYF.

The chain employs TRBV6-2 or TRBV6-3 and TRBJ1-2; no reliable D call. Trimming stripped 4 bases from V and 8 bases from J, with 14 bases between. The CDR3 runs to 13 residues. CDR1 MNHEY and CDR2 SVGEGT come from the germline V gene. CDR3 nucleotide sequence: TGTGCCAGCAGTTTTGTCGACAATCGCGGCTACACCTTC. Amino acids: CASSFVDNRGYTF.

The genes are TRBV3-1 (or the pseudogene TRBV3-2) and TRBJ2-7; 7 bases fit TRBD2. With V trimmed by 5 bases and J by 6 bases, 7 bases remained unmatched. CDR3 length: 13 amino acids. Per germline, CDR1 LGHDT and CDR2 YNNKEL (reference sequence). This chain's CDR3 is CASSGGLVGEQYF. Here the CDR3 DNA reads TGTGCCAGCAGCGGCGGACTAGTCGGCGAGCAGTACTTC.

V is TRBV19 and J is TRBJ1-3; D is ambiguous. The CDR3 sequence is 15 residues long. Germline V gene data show CDR1 as LNHDA and CDR2 as SQIVND (reference sequence). V dropped 3 bases and J dropped 2 bases, with 11 bases sitting between them. The CDR3 DNA is TGTGCCAGTAGTATTGGAGGGAACACTGGAAACACCATATATTTT. Amino acids: CASSIGGNTGNTIYF. Looking up the rest from reference TRBV19 and TRBJ1-3 gives the full variable domain: DGGITQSPKYLFRKEGQNVTLSCEQNLNHDAMYWYRQDPGQGLRLIYYSQIVNDFQKGDIAEGYSVSREKKESFPLTVTSAQKNPTAFYLCASSIGGNTGNTIYFGEGSWLTVV.